The 15 T cell receptor beta chains given below trace back to one sample, sequenced in a study of T cell responses to AZD1222 COVID-19 vaccine (dated by TCRdb to the early 2020s). Library construction relied on the immunoSEQ multiplex PCR assay. Drawn from immuneACCESS, this table holds only the in-frame rearrangements with V and J called that TCRdb kept. Clones are partly lost; checked studies trace under half to an unresolved V gene and leave the rest unexplained. The table for this sample lists fewer than 70,000 clones; roughly 87% of them were counted only once. The ten largest clones represent roughly 6% of the sample. The time point label here, explained by the study, means: about 28 days (+/-7) after the second vaccine dose. The sample was peripheral blood, taken 28 days after the second AZD1222 dose. The receptors come from an adult who received the AZD1222 COVID-19 vaccine.

The chain couples TRBV9 to TRBJ2-1, with TRBD1 matching 8 bases. CDR3 length: 17 amino acids. Germline lookup yields CDR1 SGDLS and CDR2 YYNGEE. Losses at the gene ends were 4 bases for V and 3 bases for J; bases not matched to a gene: 12. The CDR3 is CASSPRQGTPHYNEQFF. CDR3 nucleotide sequence: TGTGCCAGCAGCCCCCGACAGGGGACACCCCACTACAATGAGCAGTTCTTC.

V and J are TRBV27 and TRBJ1-2; 7 nucleotides match TRBD1. The CDR3 contains 15 residues. Germline V gives CDR1 MNHEY, CDR2 SMNVEV (reference sequence). With 2 bases clipped from V and 5 bases from J, the junction kept 8 bases outside the gene matches. The CDR3 loop is CASSLNRGQLYGYTF. In DNA form, the CDR3 reads TGTGCCAGCAGTTTAAATCGGGGACAGTTATATGGCTACACCTTC.

The J gene is TRBJ1-5, the V gene TRBV6-5; D might be TRBD1 (6 bases). The CDR3 covers 12 residues. V shed 8 bases and J shed 6 bases, with 11 bases lying between them. Per the germline V gene, CDR1 is MNHEY and CDR2 is SVGAGI. CDR3 region: CASGGGGQPQHF. Here the CDR3 DNA reads TGTGCCAGCGGGGGGGGCGGTCAGCCCCAGCATTTT.

The chain uses TRBV25-1 and TRBJ1-1; D remains unclear. Trimming stripped 3 bases from V and 4 bases from J, with 12 bases between. Germline lookup yields CDR1 MGHDK and CDR2 SYGVNS. This CDR3 spans 14 amino acids. The DNA for the CDR3 is TGTGCCAGCAGTGATGTGAGGGCTCTCACTGAAGCTTTCTTT. It is translated as CASSDVRALTEAFF.

This clone has a single count. This chain connects TRBV19 to TRBJ2-1; TRBD2 agrees at 9 bases. The length of the CDR3 is 16 residues. Germline V gives CDR1 LNHDA, CDR2 SQIVND (reference sequence). V dropped 5 bases and J dropped 7; count of bases not matched to a gene: 12. The CDR3 nucleotides are TGTGCCAGTAGTCCCCCCTCGGCGGGAGGGGTTAATGAGCAGTTCTTC. Its translation is CASSPPSAGGVNEQFF. Full variable domain (missing parts from reference TRBV19 and TRBJ2-1): DGGITQSPKYLFRKEGQNVTLSCEQNLNHDAMYWYRQDPGQGLRLIYYSQIVNDFQKGDIAEGYSVSREKKESFPLTVTSAQKNPTAFYLCASSPPSAGGVNEQFFGPGTRLTVL.

The chain employs TRBV6-2 or TRBV6-3 and TRBJ1-5; perhaps TRBD1 as D (6 bases). Germline V gives CDR1 MNHEY, CDR2 SVGEGT. This CDR3 contains 15 residues. Between the trimmed V and J ends, which lost 6 bases and 4 bases, there was a span of 16 bases. CDR3 sequence reads: CASSLGGAWNQPQHF. The CDR3, as DNA: TGTGCCAGCAGCCTGGGGGGGGCATGGAATCAGCCCCAGCATTTT.

The chain links TRBV6-6 to TRBJ2-7, with D perhaps TRBD2 (7 bases). Trimming removed 9 bases at V and 5 bases at J, with 17 bases between. The CDR3 totals 13 residues. CDR1 is MNHNY and CDR2 is SVGAGI in the germline V gene (reference sequence). The CDR3 coding sequence is TGTGCCAGTAAAGCGGGACAACCTGACGAGCAGTACTTC. Translation: CASKAGQPDEQYF.

The chain joins TRBV10-3 to TRBJ1-1; TRBD1 matches at 9 bases. This CDR3 contains 14 residues. The germline V gene encodes CDR1 ENHRY and CDR2 SYGVKD. After removal of 3 bases from V and 5 bases from J, the junction contained 4 bases not matched to a gene. The CDR3 DNA sequence: TGTGCCATCAGTGAAAGAGGACAGGGGACTGAAGCTTTCTTT. Its translation: CAISERGQGTEAFF.

V and J are TRBV7-2 and TRBJ2-3, with TRBD2 identical over 8 bases. Germline values: CDR1 SGHTA, CDR2 FQGNSA. CDR3 length: 16 amino acids. Trimming at V came to 1 base and at J to 2 bases, leaving 5 bases not matched to a gene. The CDR3 loop reads CASSLGEREITDTQYF. CDR3 DNA sequence: TGTGCCAGCAGCTTAGGGGAGCGGGAGATCACAGATACGCAGTATTTT.

This sequence joins TRBV11-2 and TRBJ2-1, with D possibly being TRBD2 (6 bases). Trimming removed 0 bases at V and 7 bases at J, with 13 bases between. Looked up from germline, CDR1 is SGHAT and CDR2 is FQNNGV. The CDR3 has 15 residues. This CDR3 reads CASSLDSGNRNEQFF. CDR3 nucleotide sequence: TGTGCCAGCAGCTTAGATAGCGGCAACAGGAATGAGCAGTTCTTC.

This rearrangement joins TRBV2 to TRBJ1-2; D call uncertain. This CDR3 is 13 amino acids long. With 3 bases removed from V and 0 bases from J, the gap between germline ends came to 5 bases. CDR1 is SNHLY, CDR2 FYNNEI, per germline. The DNA for the CDR3 is TGTGCCAGCAGTGAGACGGCTAACTATGGCTACACCTTC. The encoded protein is CASSETANYGYTF.

This chain connects TRBV7-9 to TRBJ2-3; TRBD2 aligns across 10 bases. Germline assignment: CDR1 SEHNR and CDR2 FQNEAQ (reference sequence). V lost 2 bases and J lost 5; bases outside the gene matches: 7. The CDR3 is 16 amino acids. In nucleotides, the CDR3 is TGTGCCAGCAGCTTAACCCTTAGCGGGGGGAGAGATACGCAGTATTTT. It codes for CASSLTLSGGRDTQYF.

J is TRBJ2-7 and V is TRBV7-9, with D possibly being TRBD2 (6 bases). Germline-derived CDR1 and CDR2 are SEHNR and FQNEAQ (reference sequence). V dropped 4 bases and J dropped 5 bases, with 18 bases sitting between them. CDR3 length equals 15 residues. The chain's CDR3 is CASSSSWLGGNEQYF. The CDR3, as DNA: TGTGCCAGCAGCTCTTCCTGGCTGGGGGGAAACGAGCAGTACTTC.

This rearrangement joins TRBV18 to TRBJ1-5, with 10 positions matching TRBD1. The germline V gene has CDR1 KGHSH and CDR2 LQKENI. This CDR3 is built from 16 residues. The trim removed 3 bases at V and 6 bases at J, leaving 8 bases unmatched. The CDR3 region is CASSPGVGQGTQPQHF. The CDR3 DNA sequence: TGTGCCAGCTCACCTGGCGTGGGACAGGGGACTCAGCCCCAGCATTTT.

The chain is built from TRBV28 and TRBJ1-6, with D hard to call. The V gene's germline CDR1 is MDHEN and CDR2 SYDVKM. Trimming took 5 bases from V and 6 from J, leaving 14 bases between them. The CDR3 is 15 residues long. CDR3: CASSPLKGFNSPLHF. The DNA of the CDR3 is TGTGCCAGCAGTCCCCTTAAAGGGTTTAATTCACCCCTCCACTTT.